Listed below are T cell receptor beta chains from one sample, sequenced in a study of T cell changes during pregnancy in multiple sclerosis. Produced via immunoSEQ multiplex PCR; TCRdb's table is partial and in-frame only. The sample consists of 57,000 or so clones, approximately 91% of them appearing once. The source was peripheral blood, collected in the second trimester of pregnancy. These receptors were collected from a female donor with multiple sclerosis, enrolled in a pregnancy study. The CDR3 runs from the conserved cysteine through the conserved F or W. The order of the fields is clone size, V gene, J gene, CDR3 protein. Only part of the rows carry a size: once, few, many, or a class if the clone is expanded.

abundance: NA; v_gene: TRBV6-1; j_gene: TRBJ2-3; CDR3aa: CASSERGAGDTQYF
abundance: NA; v_gene: TRBV11-2; j_gene: TRBJ2-5; CDR3aa: CASSLGRGETQYF
abundance: NA; v_gene: TRBV28; j_gene: TRBJ1-2; CDR3aa: CASFTRFSGDGYTF
abundance: NA; v_gene: TRBV10-3; j_gene: TRBJ2-7; CDR3aa: CAISESGTASYEQYF
abundance: NA; v_gene: TRBV5-1; j_gene: TRBJ2-2; CDR3aa: CASSYRGSGDTGELFF
abundance: NA; v_gene: TRBV11-2; j_gene: TRBJ2-7; CDR3aa: CASSLNKGQAYYEQYF
abundance: few; v_gene: TRBV10-3; j_gene: TRBJ2-7; CDR3aa: CAISTRTSEGEQYF
abundance: NA; v_gene: TRBV5-4; j_gene: TRBJ2-7; CDR3aa: CASGVAGGYYEQYF
abundance: NA; v_gene: TRBV7-2; j_gene: TRBJ1-1; CDR3aa: CASSQQGPVDTEAFF
abundance: NA; v_gene: TRBV6-1; j_gene: TRBJ1-2; CDR3aa: CASSRTGGGYGYTF
abundance: NA; v_gene: TRBV7-3; j_gene: TRBJ1-1; CDR3aa: CASSFSRDTEAFF
abundance: once; v_gene: TRBV12-5; j_gene: TRBJ2-7; CDR3aa: CASGLGTSGATGYEQYF
abundance: NA; v_gene: TRBV19; j_gene: TRBJ1-2; CDR3aa: CASSIAPRTDHYGYTF
abundance: NA; v_gene: TRBV2; j_gene: TRBJ1-2; CDR3aa: CASSEGGRLGYTF
abundance: NA; v_gene: TRBV10-2; j_gene: TRBJ2-1; CDR3aa: CASGRAGNEQFF
abundance: NA; v_gene: TRBV2; j_gene: TRBJ2-7; CDR3aa: CASRITGTDYEQYF
abundance: NA; v_gene: TRBV6-4; j_gene: TRBJ2-2; CDR3aa: CASGPGLDTGELFF